The entry that follows covers one TCR beta chain sequence. Its antigen remains unknown. Produced via immunoSEQ multiplex PCR; TCRdb's table is partial and in-frame only. Among about 140,000 clones listed, about 84% were seen once. The data were obtained in a study of cytotoxic CD8 clonotypes in ibrutinib-treated CLL. In the study overall: Average yields of around 230,000 productive templates and tens of thousands of productive rearrangements characterized the samples. Study-wide findings and caveats: There were few public clonotypes, and on treatment they contracted or stayed stable. Clonality went up at ibrutinib response and then declined back toward baseline at progression. Patients had baseline clonality above age-matched healthy donors, and this clonality moved with circulating CD8+ T-cell counts.

V shed 4 bases, J shed 3 bases, and the junction held 10 bases outside the gene matches. The CDR3 extends over 17 amino acids. Germline CDR1 reads GTSNPN; CDR2 reads SVGIG (reference sequence). The starting material was PBMCs, obtained after 36 months of ibrutinib treatment. This chain links TRBV30 with TRBJ2-1, with 12 bases that match TRBD2. This clonotype was obtained from a human donor with chronic lymphocytic leukemia. The chain's CDR3 is CAWTSGGAVYIYNEQFF. As DNA, the CDR3 is TGTGCCTGGACTAGCGGGGGGGCAGTGTATATCTACAATGAGCAGTTCTTC.